This TCR beta chain was recovered during a study of T-cell memory formation after mild COVID-19. Study-level findings and limits: Memory from before infection featured some responding clones, which suggests cross-reactive memory joined.

From the 5' RACE reads, TCRdb called clonotypes with MiXCR, one entry per CDR3 protein. The data show under 250,000 distinct CDR3 sequences, roughly 27% seen once. The CDR3 is made up of 16 amino acids. The germline gives CDR1 SGHRS, CDR2 YFSETQ. The junction had 7 bases not matched to a gene; V was cut back by 0 bases and J by 4 bases. This clonotype was seen only a few times. Antigen: not known. Specimen: PBMCs or a T cell subset sorted from them (not recorded which). This clonotype was sampled from an adult woman who had mild COVID-19 (a few samples of this study predate the infection). Cell type and time point are not known. This rearrangement joins TRBV5-1 to TRBJ1-5; 7 nucleotides match TRBD1. The CDR3 sequence is CASSLAGPGGNQPQHF. CDR3 DNA: TGCGCCAGCAGCTTGGCCGGGCCAGGGGGGAATCAGCCCCAGCATTTT. The full variable domain, completed using reference TRBV5-1 and TRBJ1-5, is KAGVTQTPRYLIKTRGQQVTLSCSPISGHRSVSWYQQTPGQGLQFLFEYFSETQRNKGNFPGRFSGRQFSNSRSEMNVSTLELGDSALYLCASSLAGPGGNQPQHFGDGTRLSIL.